Below are 23 T cell receptor beta chains sequenced from a single sample in a study of OX40 agonist ivuxolimab in advanced cancers. Repertoires were generated with immunoSEQ multiplex PCR, while TCRdb's copy carries only in-frame clones and drops some. The sample holds tens of thousands of clones, around nine tenths seen once. Sequenced material: CD4+ or CD8+ T cells sorted from blood, taken in a trial of the OX40 agonist ivuxolimab. The origin of the receptors is an adult with an advanced solid tumor such as melanoma, head and neck, liver or kidney cancer.

This chain links TRBV11-2 with TRBJ2-1; a weak D match, TRBD1 (6 bases). The CDR3 is made up of 13 amino acids. The V end was cut by 4 bases, the J end by 5 bases, with 9 bases between. Germline V gene sequence: CDR1 SGHAT, CDR2 FQNNGV. CDR3 in amino acids: CASSWTENNEQFF. CDR3 in DNA: TGTGCCAGCAGCTGGACAGAGAACAATGAGCAGTTCTTC.

The chain couples TRBV9 to TRBJ1-4; D gene ambiguous. V was shortened by 1 base and J by 6 bases, with 7 bases between the two germline ends. Looked up from germline, CDR1 is SGDLS and CDR2 is YYNGEE. The CDR3 sequence is 13 residues long. CDR3 DNA: TGTGCCAGCAGCGTATCTCCTGATGAAAAACTGTTTTTT. Its protein is CASSVSPDEKLFF.

J is TRBJ2-1 and V is TRBV6-5; D gene unclear. V lost 8 bases and J lost 4, with 9 bases in between. Germline V CDR1 and CDR2: MNHEY, SVGAGI. The CDR3 spans 12 residues. CDR3 DNA: TGTGCCAGCGAAAGTTTTTACAATGAGCAGTTCTTC. Its translation is CASESFYNEQFF.

CDR3 DNA: TGCGCCAGCAGCCGGACAGGGACCGGAGATACGCAGTATTTT. Translating it yields CASSRTGTGDTQYF. This chain links TRBV5-1 with TRBJ2-3; 8 nucleotides match TRBD1. The CDR3 has 14 amino acids. Germline V gives CDR1 SGHRS, CDR2 YFSETQ. With 4 bases clipped from V and 5 bases from J, the junction kept 6 bases outside the gene matches. The whole variable domain, remainder taken from reference TRBV5-1 and TRBJ2-3, is KAGVTQTPRYLIKTRGQQVTLSCSPISGHRSVSWYQQTPGQGLQFLFEYFSETQRNKGNFPGRFSGRQFSNSRSEMNVSTLELGDSALYLCASSRTGTGDTQYFGPGTRLTVL.

The chain recombines TRBV6-5 with TRBJ1-5; D unresolved. The V end was cut by 6 bases, the J end by 2 bases, with 8 bases between. Germline V gene data show CDR1 as MNHEY and CDR2 as SVGAGI. CDR3 size: 13 residues. CDR3 coding DNA: TGTGCCAGCAGGCTAGACGGCAATCAGCCCCAGCATTTT. It encodes CASRLDGNQPQHF.

V gene TRBV28 combines with J gene TRBJ2-5; 8 positions agree with TRBD1. CDR1 MDHEN and CDR2 SYDVKM come from the germline V gene. Losses at the gene ends were 5 bases for V and 2 bases for J; bases not matched to a gene: 4. The CDR3 contains 14 residues. CDR3 sequence: CASSPRGLQETQYF. The CDR3 DNA reads TGTGCCAGCAGTCCCAGGGGGCTGCAAGAGACCCAGTACTTC.

The chain couples TRBV19 to TRBJ1-5, with TRBD1 as a possible D gene (5 bases). The CDR3 is made up of 15 amino acids. The germline CDR1 and CDR2 sequences are LNHDA and SQIVND (reference sequence). With 4 bases removed from V and 0 bases from J, the gap between germline ends came to 10 bases. This chain's CDR3 is CASSRGSYSNQPQHF. For the CDR3, the DNA is TGTGCCAGTAGTAGGGGCTCTTATAGCAATCAGCCCCAGCATTTT. The complete variable domain, with remaining parts taken from reference TRBV19 and TRBJ1-5, reads DGGITQSPKYLFRKEGQNVTLSCEQNLNHDAMYWYRQDPGQGLRLIYYSQIVNDFQKGDIAEGYSVSREKKESFPLTVTSAQKNPTAFYLCASSRGSYSNQPQHFGDGTRLSIL.

The rearrangement uses TRBV7-3 and TRBJ2-1; TRBD1 matches at 7 bases. Germline V lookup: CDR1 SGHTA, CDR2 FQGTGA. CDR3 length equals 15 residues. V was clipped by 4 bases and J by 2 bases; unmatched bases: 5. CDR3 region: CASSSRQGPYNEQFF. The DNA for the CDR3 is TGTGCCAGCAGCTCCCGACAGGGCCCCTACAATGAGCAGTTCTTC.

The chain links TRBV5-1 to TRBJ1-3; D remains ambiguous. Trimming took off 4 bases at V and 0 bases at J, with 11 bases between the two ends. There are 15 residues in the CDR3. Germline-derived CDR1 and CDR2 are SGHRS and YFSETQ. The DNA of the CDR3 is TGCGCCAGCAGCCAGTCTGCTTTCTCTGGAAACACCATATATTTT. Amino acid sequence: CASSQSAFSGNTIYF.

This chain joins TRBV30 and TRBJ2-2, with D perhaps given as TRBD1 or TRBD2 (5 bases each). Trimming removed 5 bases from V and 6 bases from J, with 13 bases in between. CDR1 is GTSNPN and CDR2 is SVGIG in the germline V gene (reference sequence). This CDR3 has 13 amino acids. DNA for the CDR3: TGTGCCTGGGAACTACTGGGGGCCGGGGAGCTGTTTTTT. Encoded protein: CAWELLGAGELFF.

This clone was found a few times. V and J are TRBV13 and TRBJ1-3; unclear D gene. CDR3 length equals 15 residues. Germline assignment: CDR1 PRHDT and CDR2 FYEKMQ (reference sequence). Deletions cut 5 bases from V and 0 bases from J, with 11 bases between. CDR3 sequence (DNA): TGTGCCAGCAGCCCCCAACTTCGCTCTGGAAACACCATATATTTT. Encoded protein: CASSPQLRSGNTIYF.

This clone is a singleton in its sample. The V and J genes are TRBV5-1 and TRBJ2-7; weak D call: TRBD1 (5 bases). This CDR3 region has 13 residues. V gave up 4 bases and J gave up 5 bases, with 13 bases separating them. The germline CDR1 and CDR2 sequences are SGHRS and YFSETQ. CDR3 coding DNA: TGCGCCAGCAGCGTACAGGAAGGAAACGAGCAGTACTTC. As protein: CASSVQEGNEQYF.

J is TRBJ2-3 and V is TRBV27; TRBD1 agrees at 7 bases. Trimming took 5 bases from V and 0 from J; bases not matched to a gene: 17. The CDR3 is made up of 19 amino acids. From germline, CDR1 is MNHEY and CDR2 SMNVEV (reference sequence). Here the CDR3 DNA reads TGTGCCAGCAGTCCAATTACCGGGACAGAACATTCCAGCACAGATACGCAGTATTTT. Amino acid sequence: CASSPITGTEHSSTDTQYF.

J is TRBJ2-2 and V is TRBV2; 8 bases line up with TRBD1. The CDR3 has 15 amino acids. Germline V gene lookup returns CDR1 SNHLY and CDR2 FYNNEI. Losses at the gene ends were 6 bases for V and 0 bases for J; bases not matched to a gene: 3. CDR3: CASRKGQANTGELFF. CDR3 sequence (DNA): TGTGCCAGCAGAAAGGGACAGGCGAACACCGGGGAGCTGTTTTTT.

The CDR3 protein is CASSPEGETQYF. The DNA of the CDR3 is TGCGCCAGCAGCCCGGAGGGGGAGACCCAGTACTTC. The chain joins TRBV5-1 to TRBJ2-5, with D possibly being TRBD2 (6 bases). Germline V CDR1 and CDR2: SGHRS, YFSETQ. The CDR3 runs 12 residues. Deletions cut 4 bases from V and 5 bases from J, with 9 bases between.

The chain has TRBV4-1 and TRBJ1-3, with a weak D call TRBD1 (5 bases). Germline-derived CDR1 and CDR2 are MGHRA and YSYEKL. V dropped 0 bases and J dropped 4 bases, with 13 bases sitting between them. The length of the CDR3 is 16 residues. The CDR3, as DNA: TGCGCCAGCAGCCAAGATCTCTGGGGCGCGGGAAACACCATATATTTT. This sequence encodes CASSQDLWGAGNTIYF.

The gene calls are TRBV11-3 and TRBJ2-3; D is perhaps TRBD1 (6 bases). The V gene's germline CDR1 is SGHNT and CDR2 YENEEA. Trimming cost V 0 bases and J 7 bases, with 11 bases left between them. This CDR3 spans 14 amino acids. CDR3 bases: TGTGCCAGCAGCTTAGATCGAGGGACAAATACGCAGTATTTT. It translates to CASSLDRGTNTQYF.

V gene TRBV27 combines with J gene TRBJ2-1; 10 bases align to TRBD1. Unmatched junction bases numbered 12, after V lost 4 bases and J lost 9 bases. CDR3 length equals 16 residues. Per germline, CDR1 MNHEY and CDR2 SMNVEV (reference sequence). This CDR3 reads CASSSTGGGQGVEQFF. CDR3 sequence (DNA): TGTGCCAGCAGTTCGACAGGGGGCGGCCAGGGGGTTGAGCAGTTCTTC.

The gene calls are TRBV19 and TRBJ2-2; D is ambiguous. V lost 3 bases and J lost 6, with 17 bases in between. Germline V gene data show CDR1 as LNHDA and CDR2 as SQIVND (reference sequence). The CDR3 runs 16 residues. For the CDR3, the DNA is TGTGCCAGTAGTATCGGTTATAAAGACGTCCCCGGGGAGCTGTTTTTT. Translated: CASSIGYKDVPGELFF.

The V gene is TRBV9, the J gene TRBJ2-1; D possibly corresponds to TRBD2 (6 bases). Trimming pared 0 bases from V and 9 bases from J, leaving 10 bases between. Germline V gene data show CDR1 as SGDLS and CDR2 as YYNGEE. This CDR3 comprises 13 residues. CDR3 residues: CASSVGGVGEQFF. CDR3 in DNA: TGTGCCAGCAGCGTAGGGGGGGTTGGTGAGCAGTTCTTC. Full variable domain (remainder filled in from reference TRBV9 and TRBJ2-1): DSGVTQTPKHLITATGQRVTLRCSPRSGDLSVYWYQQSLDQGLQFLIQYYNGEERAKGNILERFSAQQFPDLHSELNLSSLELGDSALYFCASSVGGVGEQFFGPGTRLTVL.

Written as DNA, the CDR3 is TGTGCCAGCAGTTCGACAGGGGGGAAGAACACTGAAGCTTTCTTT. It yields the protein CASSSTGGKNTEAFF. The chain links TRBV6-5 to TRBJ1-1, with TRBD1 identical over 9 bases. The CDR3 has 15 amino acids. V was clipped by 4 bases and J by 1 base; unmatched bases: 4. The germline V gene encodes CDR1 MNHEY and CDR2 SVGAGI.

This rearrangement joins TRBV7-9 to TRBJ1-4; D is perhaps TRBD1 (5 bases). The V end was cut by 1 base, the J end by 4 bases, with 10 bases between. The length of the CDR3 is 15 residues. CDR1 and CDR2 (germline): SEHNR, FQNEAQ (reference sequence). CDR3 nucleotide sequence: TGTGCCAGCAGCTTAGGCACAGGAAGTAATGAAAAACTGTTTTTT. Encoded protein: CASSLGTGSNEKLFF.

CDR3 bases: TGTGCCAGTAGTTATCTACGGGATACGCAGTATTTT. It translates to CASSYLRDTQYF. This rearrangement joins TRBV19 to TRBJ2-3; D is uncertain. The V end was cut by 5 bases, the J end by 6 bases, with 9 bases between. The CDR3 extends over 12 amino acids. Germline-derived CDR1 and CDR2 are LNHDA and SQIVND (reference sequence).